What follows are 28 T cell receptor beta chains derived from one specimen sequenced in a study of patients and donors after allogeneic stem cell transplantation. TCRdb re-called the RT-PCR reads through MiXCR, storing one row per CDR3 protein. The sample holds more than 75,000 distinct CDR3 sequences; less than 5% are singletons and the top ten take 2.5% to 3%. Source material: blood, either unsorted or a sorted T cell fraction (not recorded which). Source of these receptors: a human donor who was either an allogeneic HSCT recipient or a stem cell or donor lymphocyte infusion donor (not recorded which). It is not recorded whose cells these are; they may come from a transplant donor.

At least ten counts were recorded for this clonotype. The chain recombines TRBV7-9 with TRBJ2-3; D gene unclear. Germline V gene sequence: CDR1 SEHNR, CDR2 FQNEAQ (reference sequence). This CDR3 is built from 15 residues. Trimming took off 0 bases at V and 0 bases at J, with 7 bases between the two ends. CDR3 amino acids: CASSLAVGSTDTQYF. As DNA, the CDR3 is TGTGCCAGCAGCTTAGCAGTCGGAAGCACAGATACGCAGTATTTT.

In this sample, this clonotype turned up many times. The CDR3 protein is CATSSEQNSYNEQFF. CDR3 DNA: TGTGCCACCAGCAGCGAACAGAACTCCTACAATGAGCAGTTCTTC. The chain joins TRBV15 to TRBJ2-1, with D uncertain. Between the trimmed V and J ends, which lost 3 bases and 0 bases, there was a span of 9 bases. The V gene's germline CDR1 is LNHNV and CDR2 YYDKDF (reference sequence). This CDR3 has 15 residues. Filled out from reference TRBV15 and TRBJ2-1, the complete variable domain reads DAMVIQNPRYQVTQFGKPVTLSCSQTLNHNVMYWYQQKSSQAPKLLFHYYDKDFNNEADTPDNFQSRRPNTSFCFLDIRSPGLGDTAMYLCATSSEQNSYNEQFFGPGTRLTVL.

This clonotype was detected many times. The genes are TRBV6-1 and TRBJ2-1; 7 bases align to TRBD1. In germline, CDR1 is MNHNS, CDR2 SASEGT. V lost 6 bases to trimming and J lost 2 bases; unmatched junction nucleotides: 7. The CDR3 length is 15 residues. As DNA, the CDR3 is TGTGCCAGCAGCACGGACAGGTACCCCTACAATGAGCAGTTCTTC. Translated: CASSTDRYPYNEQFF.

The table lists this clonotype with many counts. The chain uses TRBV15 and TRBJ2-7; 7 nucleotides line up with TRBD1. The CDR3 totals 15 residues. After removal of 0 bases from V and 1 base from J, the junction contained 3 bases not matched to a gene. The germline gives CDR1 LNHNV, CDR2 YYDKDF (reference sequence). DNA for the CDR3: TGTGCCACCAGCAGAGAGGGACAGTTTTCCTACGAGCAGTACTTC. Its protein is CATSREGQFSYEQYF.

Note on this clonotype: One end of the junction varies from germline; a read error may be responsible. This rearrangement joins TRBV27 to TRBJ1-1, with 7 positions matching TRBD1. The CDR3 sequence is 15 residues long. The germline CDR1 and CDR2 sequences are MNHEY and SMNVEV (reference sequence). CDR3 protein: CASSLYGQVNSEAFF. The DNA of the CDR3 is TGTGCCAGCAGTTTATATGGACAGGTGAACTCTGAAGCTTTCTTT.

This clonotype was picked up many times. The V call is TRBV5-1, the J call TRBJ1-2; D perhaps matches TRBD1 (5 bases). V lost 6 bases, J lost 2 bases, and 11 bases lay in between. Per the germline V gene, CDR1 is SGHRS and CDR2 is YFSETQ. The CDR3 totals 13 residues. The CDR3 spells CASTDRQNYGYTF. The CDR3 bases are TGCGCCAGCACTGACAGACAAAACTATGGCTACACCTTC.

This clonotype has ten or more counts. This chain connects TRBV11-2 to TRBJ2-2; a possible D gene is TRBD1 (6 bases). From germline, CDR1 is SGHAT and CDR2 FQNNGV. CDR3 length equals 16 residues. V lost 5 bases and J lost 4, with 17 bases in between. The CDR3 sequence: CASSARTEEFTGELFF. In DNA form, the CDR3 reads TGTGCCAGCAGCGCCCGGACAGAAGAGTTCACCGGGGAGCTGTTTTTT.

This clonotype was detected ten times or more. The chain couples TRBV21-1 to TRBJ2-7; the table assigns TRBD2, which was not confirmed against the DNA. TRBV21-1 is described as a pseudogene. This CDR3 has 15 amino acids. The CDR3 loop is CAKTSGGHSSYEQYF. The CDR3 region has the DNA TGTGCCAAGACTAGCGGGGGGCATAGCTCCTACGAGCAGTACTTC.

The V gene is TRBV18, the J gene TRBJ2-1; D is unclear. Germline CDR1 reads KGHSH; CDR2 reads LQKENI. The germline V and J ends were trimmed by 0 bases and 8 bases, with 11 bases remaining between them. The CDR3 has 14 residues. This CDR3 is CASSPPSAIYEQFF. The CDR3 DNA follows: TGTGCCAGCTCACCACCCTCCGCAATATATGAGCAGTTCTTC.

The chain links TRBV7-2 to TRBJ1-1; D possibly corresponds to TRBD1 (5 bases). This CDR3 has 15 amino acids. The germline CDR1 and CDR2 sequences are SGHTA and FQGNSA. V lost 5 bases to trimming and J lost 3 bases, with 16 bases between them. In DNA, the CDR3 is TGTGCCAGCAGCCCCCAGGGATTCCCATACACTGAAGCTTTCTTT. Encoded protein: CASSPQGFPYTEAFF.

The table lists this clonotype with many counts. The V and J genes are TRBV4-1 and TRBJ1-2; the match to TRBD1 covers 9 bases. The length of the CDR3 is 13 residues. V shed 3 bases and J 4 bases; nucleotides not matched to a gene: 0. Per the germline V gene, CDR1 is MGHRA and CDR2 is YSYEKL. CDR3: CASSQTGGYGYTF. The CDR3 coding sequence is TGCGCCAGCAGCCAGACAGGGGGCTATGGCTACACCTTC.

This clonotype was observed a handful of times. CDR3 nucleotide sequence: TGTGCAATCGATGGGGGCCCGAACAATGAGCAGTTCTTC. Encoded protein: CAIDGGPNNEQFF. The rearrangement uses TRBV28 and TRBJ2-1; the D gene is possibly TRBD1 (6 bases). Germline V gene lookup returns CDR1 MDHEN and CDR2 SYDVKM. CDR3 length equals 13 residues.

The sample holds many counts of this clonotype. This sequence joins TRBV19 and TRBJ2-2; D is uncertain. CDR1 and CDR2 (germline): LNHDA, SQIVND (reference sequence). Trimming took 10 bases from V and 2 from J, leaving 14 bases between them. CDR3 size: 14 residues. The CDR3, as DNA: TGTGCCATTCGTTCCCGGAGTAACACCGGGGAGCTGTTTTTT. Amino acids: CAIRSRSNTGELFF.

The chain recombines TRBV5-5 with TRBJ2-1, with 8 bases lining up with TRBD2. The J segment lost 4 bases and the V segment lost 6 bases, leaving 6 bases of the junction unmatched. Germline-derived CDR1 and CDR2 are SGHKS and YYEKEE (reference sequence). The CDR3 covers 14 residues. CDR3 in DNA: TGTGCCAGCACCGTAGCGGGGTCATACAATGAGCAGTTCTTC. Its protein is CASTVAGSYNEQFF.

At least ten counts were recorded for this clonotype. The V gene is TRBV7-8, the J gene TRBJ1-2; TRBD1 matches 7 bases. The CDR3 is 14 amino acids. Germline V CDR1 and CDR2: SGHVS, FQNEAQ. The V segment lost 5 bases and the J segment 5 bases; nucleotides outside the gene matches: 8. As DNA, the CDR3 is TGTGCCAGCAGCCCCCGGGACAGTTCGTATGGCTACACCTTC. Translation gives CASSPRDSSYGYTF.

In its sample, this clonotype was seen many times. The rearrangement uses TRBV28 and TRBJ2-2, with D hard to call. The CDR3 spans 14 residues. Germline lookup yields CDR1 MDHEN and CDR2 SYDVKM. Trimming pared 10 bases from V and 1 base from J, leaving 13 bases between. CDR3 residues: CATNWQRNTGELFF. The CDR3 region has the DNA TGTGCCACCAATTGGCAGCGGAACACCGGGGAGCTGTTTTTT.

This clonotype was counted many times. CDR3 coding DNA: TGTGCCAGCAGTTTGGACGGGTACCTGGGCGCTTTCTTT. Its translation: CASSLDGYLGAFF. The chain employs TRBV6-5 and TRBJ1-1; D uncertain. The V and J ends lost 4 bases and 11 bases respectively, with 17 bases between them. This CDR3 has 13 residues. CDR1 is MNHEY and CDR2 is SVGAGI in the germline V gene.

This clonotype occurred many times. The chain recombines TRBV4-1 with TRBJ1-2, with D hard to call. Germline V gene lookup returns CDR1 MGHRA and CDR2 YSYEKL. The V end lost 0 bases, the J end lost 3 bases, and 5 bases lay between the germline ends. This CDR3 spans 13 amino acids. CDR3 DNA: TGCGCCAGCAGCCAAGACCCAGACTATGGCTACACCTTC. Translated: CASSQDPDYGYTF.

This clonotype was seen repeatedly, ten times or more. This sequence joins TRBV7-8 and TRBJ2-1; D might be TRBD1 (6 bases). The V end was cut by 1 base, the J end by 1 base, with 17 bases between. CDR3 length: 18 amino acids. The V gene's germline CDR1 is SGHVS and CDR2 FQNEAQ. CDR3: CASSLVTGTPLSYNEQFF. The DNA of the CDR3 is TGTGCCAGCAGCTTAGTTACCGGGACACCGTTATCCTACAATGAGCAGTTCTTC.

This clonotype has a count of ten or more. CDR3 coding DNA: TGCAGTGCTAGTTCGGGACAGCCCTACGAGCAGTACTTC. Amino acid sequence: CSASSGQPYEQYF. The rearrangement joins TRBV20-1 to TRBJ2-7; TRBD1 matches 7 bases. The CDR3 loop spans 13 amino acids. Germline V gene sequence: CDR1 DFQATT, CDR2 SNEGSKA (reference sequence). The ends lost 3 bases at V and 2 bases at J; junction bases unmatched: 4.

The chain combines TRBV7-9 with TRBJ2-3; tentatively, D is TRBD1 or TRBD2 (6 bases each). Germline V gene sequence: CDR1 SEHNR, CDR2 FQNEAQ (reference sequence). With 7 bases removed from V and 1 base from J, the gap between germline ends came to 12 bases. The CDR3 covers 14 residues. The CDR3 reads CASKYRGGTDTQYF. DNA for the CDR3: TGTGCCAGCAAATATAGGGGGGGCACAGATACGCAGTATTTT. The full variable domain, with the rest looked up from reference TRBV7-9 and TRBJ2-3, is DTGVSQNPRHKITKRGQNVTFRCDPISEHNRLYWYRQTLGQGPEFLTYFQNEAQLEKSRLLSDRFSAERPKGSFSTLEIQRTEQGDSAMYLCASKYRGGTDTQYFGPGTRLTVL.

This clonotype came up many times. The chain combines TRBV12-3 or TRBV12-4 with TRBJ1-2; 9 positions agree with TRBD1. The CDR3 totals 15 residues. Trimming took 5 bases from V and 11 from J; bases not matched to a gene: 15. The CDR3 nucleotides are TGTGCCAGCAGTCCCCGTTGGACAGGGGAGTTGCATTACACCTTC. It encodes CASSPRWTGELHYTF.

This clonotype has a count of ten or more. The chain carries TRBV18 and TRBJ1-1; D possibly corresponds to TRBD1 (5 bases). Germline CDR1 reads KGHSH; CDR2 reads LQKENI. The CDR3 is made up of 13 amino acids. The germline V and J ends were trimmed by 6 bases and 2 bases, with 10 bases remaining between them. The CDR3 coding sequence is TGTGCCAGCTCCGGACAAGCAAACACTGAAGCTTTCTTT. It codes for CASSGQANTEAFF.

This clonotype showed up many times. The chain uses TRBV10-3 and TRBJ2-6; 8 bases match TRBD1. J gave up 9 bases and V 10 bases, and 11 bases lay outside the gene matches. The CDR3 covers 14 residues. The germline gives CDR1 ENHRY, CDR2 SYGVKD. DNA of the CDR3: TGTGCCACTCAGACCGGACAGGGCGGCAACGTCCTGACTTTC. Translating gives CATQTGQGGNVLTF.

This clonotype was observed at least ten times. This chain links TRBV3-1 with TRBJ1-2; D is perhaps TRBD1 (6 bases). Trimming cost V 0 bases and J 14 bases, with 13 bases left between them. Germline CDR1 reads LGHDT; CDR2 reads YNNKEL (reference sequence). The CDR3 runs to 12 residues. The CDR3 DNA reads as TGTGCCAGCAGCCAAGATGACAGGTCTTTTACCTTC. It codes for CASSQDDRSFTF. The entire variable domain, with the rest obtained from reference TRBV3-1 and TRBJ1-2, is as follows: DTAVSQTPKYLVTQMGNDKSIKCEQNLGHDTMYWYKQDSKKFLKIMFSYNNKELIINETVPNRFSPKSPDKAHLNLHINSLELGDSAVYFCASSQDDRSFTFGSGTRLTVV.

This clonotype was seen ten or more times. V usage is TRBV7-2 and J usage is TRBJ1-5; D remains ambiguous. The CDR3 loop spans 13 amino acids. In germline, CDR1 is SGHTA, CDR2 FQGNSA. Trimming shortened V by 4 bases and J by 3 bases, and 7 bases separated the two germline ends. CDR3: CASSSSINQPQHF. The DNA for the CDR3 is TGTGCCAGCAGCTCATCGATCAATCAGCCCCAGCATTTT.

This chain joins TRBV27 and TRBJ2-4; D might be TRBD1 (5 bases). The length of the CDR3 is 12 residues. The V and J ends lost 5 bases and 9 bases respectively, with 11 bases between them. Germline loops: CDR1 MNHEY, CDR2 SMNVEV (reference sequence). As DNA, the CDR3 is TGTGCCAGCAGTCCCCCAAGGGGCATTCAGTACTTC. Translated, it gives CASSPPRGIQYF.

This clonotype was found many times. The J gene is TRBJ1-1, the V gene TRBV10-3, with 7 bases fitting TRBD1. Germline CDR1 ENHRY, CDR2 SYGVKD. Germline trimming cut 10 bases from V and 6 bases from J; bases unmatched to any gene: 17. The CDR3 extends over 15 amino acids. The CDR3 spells CATRPRGRGEAEAFF. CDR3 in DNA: TGTGCCACCCGCCCTCGGGGCAGGGGGGAGGCTGAAGCTTTCTTT.